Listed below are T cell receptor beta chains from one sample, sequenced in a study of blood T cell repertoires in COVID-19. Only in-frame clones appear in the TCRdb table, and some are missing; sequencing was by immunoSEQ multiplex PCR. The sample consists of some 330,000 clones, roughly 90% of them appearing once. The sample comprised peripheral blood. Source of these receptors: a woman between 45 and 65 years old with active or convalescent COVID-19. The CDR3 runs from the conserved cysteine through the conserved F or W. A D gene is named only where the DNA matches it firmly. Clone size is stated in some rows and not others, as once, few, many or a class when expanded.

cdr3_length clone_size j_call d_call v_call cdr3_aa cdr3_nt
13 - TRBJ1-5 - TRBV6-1 CASRQLVGQPQHF TGTGCCAGCAGACAGTTAGTGGGTCAGCCCCAGCATTTT
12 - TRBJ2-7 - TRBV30 CAWSPRGNEQYF TGTGCCTGGAGCCCGCGAGGAAACGAGCAGTACTTC
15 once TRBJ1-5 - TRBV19 CASSIPGTSNQPQHF TGTGCCAGTAGTATTCCGGGAACTAGCAATCAGCCCCAGCATTTT
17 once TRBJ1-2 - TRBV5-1 CASSFGTPRPPNYGYTF TGCGCCAGCAGCTTCGGGACTCCCCGCCCCCCTAACTATGGCTACACCTTC
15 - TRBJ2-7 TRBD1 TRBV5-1 CASSRGTGESYEQYF TGCGCCAGCAGCCGGGGGACAGGGGAGTCCTACGAGCAGTACTTC
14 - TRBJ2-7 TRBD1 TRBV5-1 CASSSGQAAREQYF TGCGCCAGCAGCTCGGGACAGGCAGCGAGGGAGCAGTACTTC
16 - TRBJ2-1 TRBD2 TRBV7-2 CASSSRGGITYNEQFF TGTGCCAGCAGCTCTCGGGGGGGGATTACCTACAATGAGCAGTTCTTC
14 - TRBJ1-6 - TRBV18 CASSPSGEHSPLHF TGTGCCAGCTCACCATCGGGTGAGCATTCACCCCTCCACTTT
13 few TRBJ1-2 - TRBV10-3 CAIQPDTQIGYTF TGTGCCATCCAACCAGACACACAGATTGGCTACACCTTC
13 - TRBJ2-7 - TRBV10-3 CATQLGSSYEQYF TGTGCCACCCAGTTAGGGAGCTCCTACGAGCAGTACTTC
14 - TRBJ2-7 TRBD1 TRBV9 CASSDQGARDEQYF TGTGCCAGCAGCGATCAGGGGGCTCGCGACGAGCAGTACTTC
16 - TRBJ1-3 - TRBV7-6 CASSLLQAFSGNTIYF TGTGCCAGCAGCTTATTACAGGCATTCTCTGGAAACACCATATATTTT
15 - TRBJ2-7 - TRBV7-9 CASGHSASGVYEQYF TGTGCCAGCGGCCACAGCGCATCCGGGGTATACGAGCAGTACTTC
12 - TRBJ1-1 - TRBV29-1 CSVEWGGTEAFF TGCAGCGTTGAATGGGGGGGGACTGAAGCTTTCTTT
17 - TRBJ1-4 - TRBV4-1 CASSQDELRVGGEKLFF TGCGCCAGCAGCCAAGACGAGCTCAGGGTGGGCGGTGAAAAACTGTTTTTT
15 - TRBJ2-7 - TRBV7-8 CASSLGSGVSYEQYF TGTGCCAGCAGCTTAGGGTCAGGTGTCTCCTACGAGCAGTACTTC
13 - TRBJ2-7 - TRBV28 CASGDSLIYEQYF TGTGCCAGCGGAGACAGCTTAATCTACGAGCAGTACTTC
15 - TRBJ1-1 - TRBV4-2 CASSQGGLRGTEAFF TGTGCCAGCAGCCAAGGGGGACTCAGAGGGACTGAAGCTTTCTTT
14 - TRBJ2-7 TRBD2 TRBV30 CAWSTLAGVGEQYF TGTGCCTGGAGTACACTAGCGGGGGTCGGAGAGCAGTACTTC
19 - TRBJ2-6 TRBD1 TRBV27 CASSSWETGGASGANVLTF TGTGCCAGCAGTTCCTGGGAGACAGGGGGCGCATCTGGGGCCAACGTCCTGACTTTC
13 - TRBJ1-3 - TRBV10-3 CAISNIQGDTIYF TGTGCCATCAGCAATATACAGGGAGACACCATATATTTT
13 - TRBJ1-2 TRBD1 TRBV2 CASRETGNYGYTF TGTGCCAGCAGAGAGACAGGGAACTATGGCTACACCTTC
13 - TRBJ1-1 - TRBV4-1 CASSYRVSTEAFF TGCGCCAGCAGTTACAGGGTTTCCACTGAAGCTTTCTTT
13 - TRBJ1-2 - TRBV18 CASSPARIYGYTF TGTGCCAGCTCACCAGCCAGAATCTATGGCTACACCTTC
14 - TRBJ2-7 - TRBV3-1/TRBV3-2 CASSPGVAEVEQYF TGTGCCAGCAGCCCCGGGGTAGCTGAGGTCGAGCAGTACTTC
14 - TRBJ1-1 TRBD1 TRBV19 CASSDDRGNTEAFF TGTGCCAGTAGTGACGACAGGGGAAACACTGAAGCTTTCTTT
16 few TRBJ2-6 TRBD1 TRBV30 CAWAGSGGSGANVLTF TGTGCCTGGGCCGGGTCAGGGGGAAGTGGGGCCAACGTCCTGACTTTC
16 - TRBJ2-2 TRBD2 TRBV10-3 CAISEPTGTTAWELFF TGTGCCATCAGTGAACCTACCGGGACTACCGCCTGGGAGCTGTTTTTT
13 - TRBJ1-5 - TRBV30 CAWSGAGDQPQHF TGTGCCTGGAGTGGGGCAGGGGATCAGCCCCAGCATTTT
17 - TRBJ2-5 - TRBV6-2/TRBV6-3 CASSYPRYAEYQETQYF TGTGCCAGCAGTTACCCGCGCTACGCGGAGTACCAAGAGACCCAGTACTTC
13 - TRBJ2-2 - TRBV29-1 CSVDRANTGELFF TGCAGCGTTGACAGGGCGAACACCGGGGAGCTGTTTTTT